This TCR beta chain was captured in a study of T cell responses to AZD1222 COVID-19 vaccine. The CDR3 totals 16 residues. The ends were cut back, 2 bases at V and 5 bases at J, with 18 bases in the middle. Germline loops: CDR1 MNHEY, CDR2 SVGAGI. Study results and limitations: The donor cohort was predominantly white British with a female majority, and clonal diversity may have been underestimated. Spike as a whole was targeted by vaccine-associated CD4 TCRs, dominant at 160-218 and 743-854. The breadth and depth of Spike-specific TCRs increased once two AZD1222 doses had been given.

Assay used: immunoSEQ multiplex PCR; TCRdb lists only in-frame clones, some missing. The sample contains around 90,000 clones, under 95% of which appear only once. A remark on this clone: What it recognizes is unknown.

Sequencing used peripheral blood, obtained on day 0 of MenACWY control vaccination. The chain uses TRBV6-5 and TRBJ2-5, with D possibly being TRBD1 (6 bases). The TCR comes from an adult in good health. The CDR3 DNA reads as TGTGCCAGCAGTTACGAGTTGGGACAAGGGGGTGAGACCCAGTACTTC. Its translation: CASSYELGQGGETQYF.